This entry lists 7 T cell receptor beta chains sequenced from one sample in a study of tumor and adjacent non-tumor tissue in lung cancer. Three rounds of nested PCR, following a modified ARM-PCR protocol, produced the TCRbeta library. Using its own MiXCR run on the multiplex PCR reads, TCRdb lists one record per CDR3 protein. Here the sample spans about 77,000 distinct CDR3 sequences, more than 65% being singletons. RNA was extracted from bulk tissue without any cell sorting. Distant lung tissue was collected more than 3 cm away from the tumor edge. Sequenced input: distant non-tumor lung tissue. All receptors come from a man aged 65 to 85 with non-small cell lung cancer.

This clonotype came up once. The junction departs from germline at one end; a sequencing error may be responsible. J is TRBJ2-5 and V is TRBV20-1; D is ambiguous. This CDR3 spans 13 amino acids. Germline V gene lookup returns CDR1 DFQATT and CDR2 SNEGSKA (reference sequence). The DNA for the CDR3 is TGCAGTGTTAGCACAGCTGCCCAAGAGACCCAATACTTC. This translates into CSVSTAAQETQYF.

On this clonotype: No conserved phenylalanine or tryptophan is present at the end of the CDR3, so a read error is the likely explanation. The chain employs TRBV4-2 and TRBJ2-7, with TRBD1 identical over 8 bases. Germline loops: CDR1 LGHNA, CDR2 YNFKEQ. The CDR3 loop spans 14 amino acids. In nucleotides, the CDR3 is TGTGCTAGCAGCCACGGACAGGGTCTCTACGAGCAGTACCTC. Its translation is CASSHGQGLYEQYL.

V usage is TRBV12-3 or TRBV12-4 and J usage is TRBJ1-3; the D gene is possibly TRBD1 (5 bases). Trimming removed 4 bases at V and 4 bases at J, with 23 bases between. This CDR3 comprises 18 residues. DNA for the CDR3: TGTGCCAGCAGTTGTCCCGGGTCAGGGATCGGCTCCGGAAACACCATATATTTT. Its translation is CASSCPGSGIGSGNTIYF.

About this clonotype: Since the CDR3 does not end with the conserved phenylalanine or tryptophan, this likely comes from a read error. The V and J genes are TRBV29-1 and TRBJ2-5; TRBD2 aligns across 12 bases. The CDR3 is 15 residues long. Germline assignment: CDR1 SQVTM and CDR2 ANQGSEA. CDR3 sequence reads: CSVDVLAGGKETQYS. In DNA form, the CDR3 reads TGCAGCGTGGATGTACTAGCGGGGGGTAAGGAGACACAGTACTCC.

This clonotype was found many times. V gene TRBV12-3 or TRBV12-4 combines with J gene TRBJ1-2; D gene ambiguous. The CDR3 consists of 15 residues. Trimming pared 6 bases from V and 6 bases from J, leaving 20 bases between. CDR3 nucleotide sequence: TGTGCCAGCAGCTGGAGGGCTGGGAGACGGGATGGCTACACCTTC. Its translation: CASSWRAGRRDGYTF.

In regard to this clonotype: One junction end does not reproduce the germline sequence, and a read error may be involved. This rearrangement joins TRBV6-2 or TRBV6-3 to TRBJ2-1; D is ambiguous. This CDR3 is built from 16 residues. The germline V gene has CDR1 MNHEY and CDR2 SVGEGT. CDR3 sequence reads: CASTPKVGNSWNEHFF. The CDR3 nucleotides read TGTGCCAGTACTCCAAAAGTTGGGAATTCGTGGAATGAGCATTTCTTC.

As for this clonotype: The junction differs from germline at one of its ends, possibly a read error. In nucleotides, the CDR3 is TGTGCCAACAGTCCCCTCCCTCGACAGTACTATGGCTACACCTTC. Its translation: CANSPLPRQYYGYTF. V is TRBV6-6 and J is TRBJ1-2, with a weak D call TRBD1 (5 bases). The CDR3 loop spans 15 amino acids. Germline assignment: CDR1 MNHNY and CDR2 SVGAGI (reference sequence).